This TCR beta chain was retrieved from a study of shared clonotypes between healthy human individuals. Profiling relied on immunoSEQ multiplex PCR, and the TCRdb table lists in-frame clones only, not all of them. The repertoire holds some 1 million clones, 65% to 75% seen once, with about 1.5% in the top ten. Per germline, CDR1 MNHEY and CDR2 SVGAGI. This CDR3 region has 14 residues. The V end lost 5 bases, the J end lost 5 bases, and 16 bases lay between the germline ends. The TCR was taken from a man younger than 35 in good health. The gene calls are TRBV6-5 and TRBJ2-7, with D perhaps TRBD1 or TRBD2 (5 bases each). Sequenced input: memory CD4+ T cells sorted from blood. As to subset: CD45RA-negative fraction. DNA of the CDR3: TGTGCCAGCAGTCCGGGACCCAGAGTCCACGAGCAGTACTTC. This sequence encodes CASSPGPRVHEQYF.